Below, one T cell receptor beta chain is given with its context. Libraries were prepared by immunoSEQ multiplex PCR; TCRdb keeps only in-frame clonotypes and omits some of them. Counted here are around 2,000,000 clones, 85% to 95% occurring once; the ten biggest clones make up roughly 1.1%. CD45RO-negative cells were positively selected for CCR7, leaving out terminally differentiated effector memory CD45RA+ cells. The record originates from a study of shared clonotypes between healthy human individuals. Input material: naive CD8+ T cells sorted from blood. This TCR was sampled from a man between 18 and 35 years old in good health.

The CDR3 reads CAILGQNSYEQYF. CDR3 sequence (DNA): TGTGCCATCTTAGGACAGAACTCCTACGAGCAGTACTTC. This chain joins TRBV10-3 and TRBJ2-7; tentatively, D is TRBD1 (6 bases). The CDR3 is 13 amino acids. Germline assignment: CDR1 ENHRY and CDR2 SYGVKD. V dropped 8 bases and J dropped 0 bases, with 11 bases sitting between them.